These T cell receptor beta chains were read from a single sample in a study of blood T cell repertoires in COVID-19. Only in-frame clones appear in the TCRdb table, and some are missing; sequencing was by immunoSEQ multiplex PCR. This sample has fewer than 45,000 clones, with 88% found just once. Sequencing was performed on peripheral blood. The receptors here all came from a human donor in a cohort sampled during active COVID-19. Each CDR3 is given with its conserved first and last residue. A D gene is named only where the DNA matches it firmly. Clone size, where shown, is once, few, many, or a class for clones that have expanded.

J | size | V | D | DNA | CDR3
TRBJ1-5 | once | TRBV19 | . | TGTGCCAGTAGTAGGCCAGGGTACGGCAATCAGCCCCAGCATTTT | CASSRPGYGNQPQHF
TRBJ2-1 | . | TRBV11-3 | TRBD2 | TGTGCCAGCAGCTTAGCGGGGGGGCCGTATGAGCAGTTCTTC | CASSLAGGPYEQFF
TRBJ2-5 | . | TRBV5-4 | TRBD2 | TGTGCCAGCAGCCCACCGAGCGGGGGGGCAGAGACCCAGTACTTC | CASSPPSGGAETQYF
TRBJ1-1 | . | TRBV27 | . | TGTGCCAGCACTGCCAGGTCGAACACTGAAGCTTTCTTT | CASTARSNTEAFF
TRBJ2-3 | once | TRBV5-1 | . | TGCGCCAGCAGTCTGGAGCTGGATACGCAGTATTTT | CASSLELDTQYF
TRBJ1-2 | . | TRBV5-6 | TRBD1 | TGTGCCAGCAGCGGACAGGGATACACCTATGGCTACACCTTC | CASSGQGYTYGYTF
TRBJ1-6 | few | TRBV30 | . | TGTGCCTGGAGTCCCTCTGATTCACCCCTCCACTTT | CAWSPSDSPLHF
TRBJ2-7 | . | TRBV4-1 | . | TGCGCCAGCAGCCAAGAGTCATCGGGGAACTACGAGCAGTACTTC | CASSQESSGNYEQYF
TRBJ1-1 | . | TRBV6-2/TRBV6-3 | TRBD1 | TGTGCCAGCAGTCCCTCACAGGGGGCGGGTACTGAAGCTTTCTTT | CASSPSQGAGTEAFF
TRBJ1-1 | . | TRBV5-4 | . | TGTGCCAGCAGCCCGCCCCGATCCGGAGGGAACACTGAAGCTTTCTTT | CASSPPRSGGNTEAFF
TRBJ2-6 | . | TRBV19 | . | TGTGCCAGTAGTATATGGGGGGACTCCTACATTTCTGGGGCCAACGTCCTGACTTTC | CASSIWGDSYISGANVLTF
TRBJ1-2 | few | TRBV6-2/TRBV6-3 | . | TGTGCCAGCAGTACACAGGCTATCTATGGCTACACCTTC | CASSTQAIYGYTF
TRBJ2-5 | . | TRBV11-2 | TRBD2 | TGTGCCAGCAGCCCACCGTTAGGGCAGAGCGGGGGAGAGCAAGAGACCCAGTACTTC | CASSPPLGQSGGEQETQYF
TRBJ1-1 | . | TRBV6-5 | . | TGTGCCAGCAGTCCCTCGACAGTGAACACTGAAGCTTTCTTT | CASSPSTVNTEAFF
TRBJ1-5 | . | TRBV6-5 | TRBD1 | TGTGCCAGCAGTCCAACAGGGGACCCCCAGCCCCAGCATTTT | CASSPTGDPQPQHF
TRBJ2-7 | once | TRBV5-1 | TRBD1 | TGCGCCAGCAGCTTGGGCAGGGGGCGATACGAGCAGTACTTC | CASSLGRGRYEQYF
TRBJ2-5 | . | TRBV4-3 | . | TGCGCCAGCAGCCAAGAGGGGCGGGGACAAGAGACCCAGTACTTC | CASSQEGRGQETQYF
TRBJ2-1 | . | TRBV15 | TRBD1 | TGTGCCACCAGTCCGGGGGACAGGGGCGTAAATGAGCAGTTCTTC | CATSPGDRGVNEQFF
TRBJ2-7 | . | TRBV5-5 | . | TGTGCCAGCAGCGTCCACAGGGCGACCTACGAGCAGTACTTC | CASSVHRATYEQYF
TRBJ2-7 | . | TRBV7-9 | . | TGTGCCAGCAGGCTGGAGGGGGCGGTCTACGAGCAGTACTTC | CASRLEGAVYEQYF